The 23 T cell receptor beta chains given below trace back to one sample, sequenced in a study of vaccination and CD4 T cells after COVID-19 (dated 2022 in TCRdb). What these receptors recognize is not known. The meaning of the sample's treatment or condition label: roughly ten-day PBMC culture with coronavirus spike peptide pools or control peptides (ViraFEST assay). The protocol used for the library was PCR. TCRdb shows the sequencer as Illumina iSeq 100. DNA from cultured CD4+ T cells was subjected to TCR sequencing with the Oncomine TCR Beta short-read assay at the Johns Hopkins FTIC core. TCRdb trimmed public reads at Q25 via fastp, called clones via MiXCR and kept in-frame beta chains. Entries that share a CDR3 protein sequence are merged under the most common genes and DNA. This sample holds under 20,000 distinct CDR3 sequences; 46% were observed only once. The ten largest make up over 2.5% of the sample.

Sequencing used CD4+ T cells from blood, cultured in vitro, obtained after SARS-CoV-2 vaccination. These receptors came from a human donor who had recovered from COVID-19.

With respect to this clonotype: One end of the junction fails to match germline, which may point to a read error. The chain joins TRBV6-5 to TRBJ1-1; D ambiguous. The germline V gene has CDR1 MNHEY and CDR2 SVGAGI. The CDR3 is 14 amino acids. The CDR3 DNA reads TGTGCCAGCATTTACCCTGTCATGAACACTGAAGCTTTCTTT. It specifies CASIYPVMNTEAFF.

Only a few counts were recorded for this clonotype. CDR3 amino acids: CASSSVSGGAETQYF. In DNA form, the CDR3 reads TGTGCCAGCAGTTCAGTGAGTGGGGGCGCGGAGACCCAGTACTTC. The genes are TRBV7-2 and TRBJ2-5; tentative D call: TRBD1 (6 bases). The length of the CDR3 is 15 residues. From germline, CDR1 is SGHTA and CDR2 FQGNSA. The ends were cut back, 6 bases at V and 5 bases at J, with 19 bases in the middle.

CDR3 in amino acids: CASRRPYENEQFF. CDR3 DNA: TGTGCCAGCAGACGCCCTTATGAGAATGAGCAGTTCTTC. V is TRBV6-1 and J is TRBJ2-1; unclear D gene. CDR1 and CDR2 (germline): MNHNS, SASEGT. V shed 6 bases and J shed 7 bases, with 13 bases lying between them. This CDR3 has 13 amino acids.

This clonotype was detected only a few times. The chain has TRBV7-9 and TRBJ1-5; 7 nucleotides agree with TRBD1. The CDR3 length is 14 residues. Losses at the gene ends were 3 bases for V and 5 bases for J; bases not matched to a gene: 4. The germline V gene encodes CDR1 SEHNR and CDR2 FQNEAQ (reference sequence). CDR3 DNA sequence: TGTGCCAGCAGCTTGACAGGGAATTATCAGCCCCAGCATTTT. It is translated as CASSLTGNYQPQHF. The full variable domain, rest sourced from reference TRBV7-9 and TRBJ1-5, is DTGVSQNPRHKITKRGQNVTFRCDPISEHNRLYWYRQTLGQGPEFLTYFQNEAQLEKSRLLSDRFSAERPKGSFSTLEIQRTEQGDSAMYLCASSLTGNYQPQHFGDGTRLSIL.

The chain carries TRBV19 and TRBJ2-1, with TRBD1 as a possible D gene (6 bases). The CDR3 loop spans 12 amino acids. Per germline, CDR1 LNHDA and CDR2 SQIVND (reference sequence). Deletions cut 7 bases from V and 7 bases from J, with 11 bases between. The CDR3 region is CASNTGLNEQFF. Written as DNA, the CDR3 is TGTGCCAGTAATACAGGGTTGAATGAGCAGTTCTTC. The full variable domain, completed using reference TRBV19 and TRBJ2-1, is DGGITQSPKYLFRKEGQNVTLSCEQNLNHDAMYWYRQDPGQGLRLIYYSQIVNDFQKGDIAEGYSVSREKKESFPLTVTSAQKNPTAFYLCASNTGLNEQFFGPGTRLTVL.

This clonotype was detected only a few times. The rearrangement links TRBV7-2 to TRBJ1-5, with D perhaps matching TRBD1 (6 bases). The V end lost 5 bases, the J end lost 0 bases, and 14 bases lay between the germline ends. The CDR3 totals 16 residues. Germline V gene data show CDR1 as SGHTA and CDR2 as FQGNSA. The CDR3 nucleotides are TGTGCCAGCAGCCCTACAGGGTCATATAGCAATCAGCCCCAGCATTTT. Its translation: CASSPTGSYSNQPQHF.

This clonotype was detected only once. This chain joins TRBV6-1 and TRBJ2-1; D possibly uses TRBD1 or TRBD2 (5 bases each). There are 13 residues in the CDR3. CDR1 and CDR2 from the germline V gene are MNHNS and SASEGT. Trimming took 7 bases from V and 6 from J, leaving 13 bases between them. This CDR3 is CASKEAGANEQFF. The CDR3 nucleotides read TGTGCCAGCAAGGAGGCCGGGGCCAATGAGCAGTTCTTC.

The gene calls are TRBV5-4 and TRBJ2-5; 8 bases are a match to TRBD2. J lost 5 bases, V lost 4 bases, and 16 bases had no gene match. CDR1 is SGHNT, CDR2 YYREEE, per germline (reference sequence). The CDR3 sequence is 17 residues long. The CDR3 reads CASSRELAGNVRETQYF. In DNA form, the CDR3 reads TGTGCCAGCAGCCGGGAGCTAGCGGGTAACGTCCGGGAGACCCAGTACTTC.

The chain couples TRBV19 to TRBJ2-1; 7 positions match TRBD1. The germline gives CDR1 LNHDA, CDR2 SQIVND (reference sequence). V shed 5 bases, J shed 9 bases, and the junction held 7 bases outside the gene matches. CDR3 length equals 13 residues. The CDR3 region is CASSGQTGSEQFF. CDR3 sequence (DNA): TGTGCCAGTAGTGGCCAGACAGGGTCTGAGCAGTTCTTC.

CDR3 in amino acids: CSARGPEGRGYTF. CDR3 nucleotides: TGCAGTGCTAGGGGTCCAGAAGGCCGGGGCTACACCTTC. The J gene is TRBJ1-2, the V gene TRBV20-1; D gene ambiguous. The germline V gene has CDR1 DFQATT and CDR2 SNEGSKA (reference sequence). The length of the CDR3 is 13 residues. The V and J ends lost 3 bases and 8 bases respectively, with 16 bases between them.

This clonotype was seen a handful of times. CDR3 amino acids: CASSYFQGANYGYTF. CDR3 sequence (DNA): TGTGCCAGCAGTTACTTCCAGGGTGCTAACTATGGCTACACCTTC. The chain joins TRBV6-5 to TRBJ1-2; D possibly corresponds to TRBD1 (5 bases). V was cut by 1 base and J by 0 bases, with 9 bases left in between. CDR1 is MNHEY, CDR2 SVGAGI, per germline. The CDR3 sequence is 15 residues long.

This sequence joins TRBV4-3 and TRBJ1-2; D might be TRBD1 (6 bases). V dropped 4 bases and J dropped 0 bases, with 12 bases sitting between them. This CDR3 is built from 15 residues. Germline CDR1 reads LGHNA; CDR2 reads YSLEER. The CDR3 loop is CASSPEQGTNYGYTF. DNA for the CDR3: TGCGCCAGCAGCCCCGAACAGGGTACTAACTATGGCTACACCTTC.

In this sample, this clonotype turned up a few times. An end of the junction does not agree with germline; a read error may underlie this. V gene TRBV7-9 combines with J gene TRBJ1-2; D is unclear. The V gene's germline CDR1 is SEHNR and CDR2 FQNEAQ (reference sequence). The CDR3 extends over 14 amino acids. CDR3: CASSTPAAAGPPAF. CDR3 DNA sequence: TGTGCCAGCAGCACACCCGCGGCGGCCGGGCCGCCGGCCTTC.

The chain has TRBV7-2 and TRBJ1-2; a weak D match, TRBD1 (5 bases). The CDR3 spans 15 residues. From germline, CDR1 is SGHTA and CDR2 FQGNSA. The V and J ends lost 5 bases and 5 bases respectively, with 18 bases between them. CDR3 in DNA: TGTGCCAGCAGCCAATCAGAGGGGAACTCATATGGCTACACCTTC. It codes for CASSQSEGNSYGYTF.

The chain uses TRBV7-8 and TRBJ1-2, with a weak D call TRBD1 (5 bases). Deletions cut 5 bases from V and 2 bases from J, with 12 bases between. This CDR3 spans 14 amino acids. Per germline, CDR1 SGHVS and CDR2 FQNEAQ. DNA for the CDR3: TGTGCCAGCAGCCCACTATGGGGGAACTATGGCTACACCTTC. It yields the protein CASSPLWGNYGYTF. Combining the CDR3 with reference TRBV7-8 and TRBJ1-2 gives the whole variable domain GAGVSQSPRYKVAKRGQDVALRCDPISGHVSLFWYQQALGQGPEFLTYFQNEAQLDKSGLPSDRFFAERPEGSVSTLKIQRTQQEDSAVYLCASSPLWGNYGYTFGSGTRLTVV.

This clonotype was detected only a few times. The chain is built from TRBV6-1 and TRBJ1-2, with unresolved D. There are 14 residues in the CDR3. V lost 3 bases and J lost 3, with 11 bases in between. Germline V gives CDR1 MNHNS, CDR2 SASEGT. The CDR3 region has the DNA TGTGCCAGCAGTGACCTCGGACGACACTATGGCTACACCTTC. Translation: CASSDLGRHYGYTF.

CDR3 sequence reads: CAWSVGVQPQHF. In DNA form, the CDR3 reads TGTGCCTGGAGTGTGGGGGTTCAGCCCCAGCATTTT. The genes are TRBV30 and TRBJ1-5, with a tentative D call TRBD1 (5 bases). The CDR3 sequence is 12 residues long. Trimming stripped 0 bases from V and 6 bases from J, with 6 bases between. CDR1 is GTSNPN and CDR2 is SVGIG in the germline V gene (reference sequence).

The chain joins TRBV12-3 or TRBV12-4 to TRBJ1-5; D unclear. Trimming pared 2 bases from V and 0 bases from J, leaving 8 bases between. CDR3 length equals 15 residues. CDR3 sequence reads: CASSLWAVSNQPQHF. As DNA, the CDR3 is TGTGCCAGCAGTTTATGGGCAGTTAGCAATCAGCCCCAGCATTTT.

There are a few counts of this clonotype. V is TRBV29-1 and J is TRBJ2-1; D is possibly TRBD1 or TRBD2 (6 bases each). V lost 7 bases to trimming and J lost 4 bases, with 17 bases between them. Per the germline V gene, CDR1 is SQVTM and CDR2 is ANQGSEA. This CDR3 has 14 residues. CDR3 in DNA: TGCAGCGCCCACCCCGGAGGGGGGTACAATGAGCAGTTCTTC. This translates into CSAHPGGGYNEQFF.

This clonotype was recorded a few times. V usage is TRBV27 and J usage is TRBJ2-1, with D possibly being TRBD1 (6 bases). CDR1 and CDR2 from the germline V gene are MNHEY and SMNVEV (reference sequence). This CDR3 is 12 amino acids long. The V end lost 5 bases, the J end lost 10 bases, and 12 bases lay between the germline ends. The CDR3 reads CASSHDRREQFF. The CDR3 DNA is TGTGCCAGCAGTCACGACAGGAGGGAGCAGTTCTTC.

This clonotype is a singleton in its sample. The chain couples TRBV6-1 to TRBJ1-3, with D uncertain. V was shortened by 8 bases and J by 4 bases, with 6 bases between the two germline ends. CDR1 is MNHNS, CDR2 SASEGT, per germline. The CDR3 loop spans 11 amino acids. CDR3 protein: CASVRGNTIYF. CDR3 in DNA: TGTGCCAGCGTACGAGGAAACACCATATATTTT.

The chain joins TRBV6-1 to TRBJ2-1, with D possibly being TRBD2 (6 bases). The CDR3 covers 15 residues. Germline V gives CDR1 MNHNS, CDR2 SASEGT. V lost 8 bases to trimming and J lost 2 bases, with 16 bases between them. The CDR3 DNA sequence: TGTGCCAGCCGTACGCGGGACCCTACCTACAATGAGCAGTTCTTC. Translated, it gives CASRTRDPTYNEQFF.

The chain uses TRBV7-9 and TRBJ2-7, with 9 bases identical to TRBD1. The V gene's germline CDR1 is SEHNR and CDR2 FQNEAQ (reference sequence). CDR3 size: 16 residues. The trim removed 5 bases at V and 6 bases at J, leaving 14 bases unmatched. For the CDR3, the DNA is TGTGCCAGCAGCCCCCTAGCCGGGACAGGGTGGACCGAGCAGTACTTC. Amino acid sequence: CASSPLAGTGWTEQYF.